This TCR beta chain is drawn from a study of spatial heterogeneity in lung cancer (dated by TCRdb to about 2019). About the study as a whole: Samples were obtained from over 70 patients with early-stage, untreated non-small cell lung cancer from the lung TRACERx cohort. More beta-chain than alpha-chain transcripts were consistently detected, likely reflecting higher beta-chain transcript abundance. In non-small cell lung cancer, the study made a quantitative comparison of TCR alpha and beta repertoires among multiple tumor regions, matched nontumor lung and blood. At surgery, about 210 tumor regions, 63 to 70 matched nontumor lung samples and a few dozen PBMC samples were TCR-sequenced for both alpha and beta chains. Follow-up PBMC samples were sequenced whenever available, with a median time to follow-up of roughly 22 months after resection. In the raw uncorrected reads, each unique combination of TCR and UMI appeared on average more than ten times. Nonsynonymous mutation counts, determined by whole-exome sequencing of tumor tissue, were related to features of the TCR repertoire. Study-wide conclusions, independent of this receptor: Confirming at a functional level the hypothesis that regional TCRs recognize regional mutations was considered to require additional single-cell paired TCR alpha and beta sequencing. Only roughly 15 patients were included in the comparisons of baseline and follow-up blood repertoires. Ubiquitous expanded tumor TCRs were detected in blood more often at tumor resection than at routine follow-up.

Explained via the paper, the time point label denotes: blood at routine non-recurrence follow-up after resection. TCR sequencing used whole RNA extracted from tumor and nontumor lung tissue, or from cryopreserved PBMC samples, without cell sorting. Only patients with enough RNA available from two or more tumor regions were chosen for TCR sequencing. Preparation of the library involved 5' RACE. Sequenced using a NextSeq 500. To allow correction of PCR and sequencing errors, the TCR library protocol tagged every TCR cDNA molecule with a unique molecular identifier. As for how the authors treated the data: Decombinator tools were used for TCR identification, UMI-based error correction and CDR3 extraction. Expanded TCRs were defined as those above a frequency of 2 per 1,000, corresponding to the top 1% of the tumor frequency distribution. Rényi diversity was computed with the R vegan package after subsampling each repertoire 100 times to 5,000 TCRs. CDR3 similarity networks were built from amino acid triplet string-kernel similarity, connecting CDR3s with pairwise similarity above 0.82. The public sequencing data were trimmed at Q25 with fastp and processed into clonotypes with MiXCR by TCRdb, which kept only in-frame beta chains. Each CDR3 protein appears once, grouped with its most common genes and DNA. TCRdb, not the authors, supplied the V and J calls. The sample table shows fewer than 30,000 distinct CDR3 sequences, and 5% to 6.5% are seen once. 22% of the sample is taken by the ten largest.

V was cut back by 4 bases and J by 1 base, leaving a gap of 11 bases between them. In the germline V gene (reference sequence), CDR1 corresponds to LGHDT and CDR2 to YNNKEL. The CDR3 runs 16 amino acids, cysteine and phenylalanine included. The CDR3 DNA has 48 bases and is translated from base 1. This clonotype was observed many times. There is no known antigen for this receptor. No base qualities exist here, and no much larger clone lies one base off it. The input for sequencing was PBMCs, taken at follow-up. The sequence links TRBV3-1 to TRBJ2-6; no D gene is confidently identified. This clonotype was obtained from a male donor with early-stage non-small cell lung cancer. The CDR3 here reads CASSLPPGSGANVLTF. Read as DNA, the sequence is TGTGCCAGCAGCCTCCCTCCAGGATCTGGGGCCAACGTCCTGACTTTC. Reference TRBV3-1 and TRBJ2-6 genes cover what lies past the CDR3, so the full variable domain is DTAVSQTPKYLVTQMGNDKSIKCEQNLGHDTMYWYKQDSKKFLKIMFSYNNKELIINETVPNRFSPKSPDKAHLNLHINSLELGDSAVYFCASSLPPGSGANVLTFGAGSRLTVL.